The 24 T cell receptor beta chains listed next were all sequenced from one sample in a study of tumor-infiltrating lymphocytes in localized non-small cell lung cancer. Repertoires were generated with immunoSEQ multiplex PCR, while TCRdb's copy carries only in-frame clones and drops some. The profile shows thousands of clones, about 80% of them singletons. Sequencing was carried out using lung tumor tissue. These receptors originate from a human donor with non-small cell lung cancer.

This clone was seen once. The chain carries TRBV27 and TRBJ2-7; D is unclear. The CDR3 has 16 residues. Germline CDR1 is MNHEY and CDR2 is SMNVEV (reference sequence). Trimming cost V 2 bases and J 0 bases, with 14 bases left between them. Written as DNA, the CDR3 is TGTGCCAGCAGTTTAAGGCCCGGAAGATACTCCTACGAGCAGTACTTC. Its protein is CASSLRPGRYSYEQYF.

This clone was detected once. This rearrangement joins TRBV7-3 to TRBJ2-3, with D tentatively TRBD2 (6 bases). The CDR3 is made up of 14 amino acids. With 3 bases removed from V and 4 bases from J, the gap between germline ends came to 11 bases. Germline loops: CDR1 SGHTA, CDR2 FQGTGA. The CDR3 sequence: CASSFGGSADTQYF. CDR3 coding DNA: TGTGCCAGCAGCTTCGGAGGGAGCGCAGATACGCAGTATTTT.

The chain couples TRBV2 to TRBJ1-1; the D gene is possibly TRBD1 (6 bases). CDR1 is SNHLY, CDR2 FYNNEI, per germline. V was cut by 4 bases and J by 5 bases, with 14 bases left in between. CDR3 length equals 14 residues. CDR3 coding DNA: TGTGCCAGCAGTGGAGGGGGGGCCCGGACTGAAGCTTTCTTT. Translated: CASSGGGARTEAFF. The variable domain in full, completed from reference TRBV2 and TRBJ1-1, reads EPEVTQTPSHQVTQMGQEVILRCVPISNHLYFYWYRQILGQKVEFLVSFYNNEISEKSEIFDDQFSVERPDGSNFTLKIRSTKLEDSAMYFCASSGGGARTEAFFGQGTRLTVV.

This clone was detected a few times. The V gene is TRBV5-6, the J gene TRBJ1-2; D is ambiguous. This CDR3 is 13 amino acids long. V was shortened by 0 bases and J by 1 base, with 4 bases between the two germline ends. From germline, CDR1 is SGHDT and CDR2 YYEEEE. The CDR3: CASSLVNNYGYTF. In DNA, the CDR3 is TGTGCCAGCAGCTTGGTAAATAACTATGGCTACACCTTC. Variable domain in full (rest from reference TRBV5-6 and TRBJ1-2): DAGVTQSPTHLIKTRGQQVTLRCSPKSGHDTVSWYQQALGQGPQFIFQYYEEEERQRGNFPDRFSGHQFPNYSSELNVNALLLGDSALYLCASSLVNNYGYTFGSGTRLTVV.

V usage is TRBV7-9 and J usage is TRBJ1-2; TRBD1 aligns across 9 bases. Germline V gives CDR1 SEHNR, CDR2 FQNEAQ (reference sequence). V was clipped by 3 bases and J by 4 bases; unmatched bases: 6. There are 15 residues in the CDR3. CDR3 region: CASSFTGGAGYGYTF. DNA for the CDR3: TGTGCCAGCAGCTTCACAGGGGGCGCGGGCTATGGCTACACCTTC.

By sample share, this clone is medium-sized. The J gene is TRBJ1-5, the V gene TRBV28; 9 nucleotides line up with TRBD1. Germline loops: CDR1 MDHEN, CDR2 SYDVKM. With V trimmed by 7 bases and J by 2 bases, 9 bases remained unmatched. The CDR3 consists of 16 residues. This CDR3 is CASTPGQGRGNQPQHF. Written as DNA, the CDR3 is TGTGCCAGCACTCCCGGACAGGGGCGTGGCAATCAGCCCCAGCATTTT.

The chain has TRBV9 and TRBJ2-1; 8 bases align to TRBD2. CDR1 is SGDLS, CDR2 YYNGEE, per germline. The CDR3 is made up of 17 amino acids. Trimming removed 0 bases from V and 5 bases from J; junction bases left unmatched: 10. The CDR3 sequence is CASSVDWLAGGHNEQFF. In nucleotides, the CDR3 is TGTGCCAGCAGCGTAGACTGGCTAGCGGGCGGCCACAATGAGCAGTTCTTC.

In its sample, this clone was seen a few times. The V and J genes are TRBV7-3 and TRBJ1-1, with D uncertain. The CDR3 totals 16 residues. Looked up from germline, CDR1 is SGHTA and CDR2 is FQGTGA. The V and J ends lost 5 bases and 1 base respectively, with 17 bases between them. The CDR3 DNA sequence: TGTGCCAGCAGCCTAGGGCGGCTGGGGTCGAACACTGAAGCTTTCTTT. As protein: CASSLGRLGSNTEAFF.

The genes are TRBV6-1 and TRBJ1-2; D remains ambiguous. Germline CDR1 MNHNS, CDR2 SASEGT. CDR3 length: 12 amino acids. Trimming removed 4 bases at V and 5 bases at J, with 8 bases between. The CDR3 DNA follows: TGTGCCAGCAGTGGGTGGTCGTATGGCTACACCTTC. Translating gives CASSGWSYGYTF.

CDR3 sequence (DNA): TGTGCCAGCAGCTTAAACAGGGCCGAAAACATTCAGTACTTC. Protein: CASSLNRAENIQYF. The chain combines TRBV7-2 with TRBJ2-4, with D perhaps matching TRBD1 (6 bases). CDR1 is SGHTA and CDR2 is FQGNSA in the germline V gene. Trimming took 2 bases from V and 5 from J, leaving 10 bases between them. CDR3 length: 14 amino acids.

The rearrangement uses TRBV5-4 and TRBJ2-7; 7 nucleotides agree with TRBD2. V trimming: 3 bases; J trimming: 0 bases; junction bases outside the gene matches: 3. The CDR3 has 14 amino acids. Germline CDR1 SGHNT, CDR2 YYREEE (reference sequence). The CDR3 loop is CASSSGTTSYEQYF. DNA of the CDR3: TGTGCCAGCAGCTCCGGGACTACCTCCTACGAGCAGTACTTC. Full variable domain (missing parts from reference TRBV5-4 and TRBJ2-7): ETGVTQSPTHLIKTRGQQVTLRCSSQSGHNTVSWYQQALGQGPQFIFQYYREEENGRGNFPPRFSGLQFPNYSSELNVNALELDDSALYLCASSSGTTSYEQYFGPGTRLTVT.

J is TRBJ1-5 and V is TRBV18; 8 positions match TRBD1. CDR1 is KGHSH and CDR2 is LQKENI in the germline V gene. The CDR3 runs to 14 residues. V lost 4 bases, J lost 3 bases, and 2 bases stayed unmatched. The CDR3: CASSHRGNNQPQHF. In nucleotides, the CDR3 is TGTGCCAGCTCACACAGGGGGAACAATCAGCCCCAGCATTTT. The full variable domain, its missing parts supplied by reference TRBV18 and TRBJ1-5, is NAGVMQNPRHLVRRRGQEARLRCSPMKGHSHVYWYRQLPEEGLKFMVYLQKENIIDESGMPKERFSAEFPKEGPSILRIQQVVRGDSAAYFCASSHRGNNQPQHFGDGTRLSIL.

This clone has just one count. This chain uses TRBV2 with TRBJ2-2, with TRBD1 matching 8 bases. This CDR3 is built from 17 residues. V lost 5 bases and J lost 3; bases outside the gene matches: 11. Germline assignment: CDR1 SNHLY and CDR2 FYNNEI. In nucleotides, the CDR3 is TGTGCCAGCAGTTCAACCCAGGGGGCCGGGGACACCGGGGAGCTGTTTTTT. This encodes CASSSTQGAGDTGELFF. Variable domain in full (rest from reference TRBV2 and TRBJ2-2): EPEVTQTPSHQVTQMGQEVILRCVPISNHLYFYWYRQILGQKVEFLVSFYNNEISEKSEIFDDQFSVERPDGSNFTLKIRSTKLEDSAMYFCASSSTQGAGDTGELFFGEGSRLTVL.

The chain has TRBV28 and TRBJ2-1, with 9 positions matching TRBD1. This CDR3 has 15 amino acids. Looked up from germline, CDR1 is MDHEN and CDR2 is SYDVKM. V lost 7 bases, J lost 4 bases, and 8 bases stayed unmatched. CDR3 coding DNA: TGTGCCAGCACGTTAGCCGGGACAGGGTACAATGAGCAGTTCTTC. This gives the protein CASTLAGTGYNEQFF.

The rearrangement joins TRBV7-9 to TRBJ2-7, with no clear D. The CDR3 length is 13 residues. Trimming took 5 bases from V and 4 from J, leaving 12 bases between them. CDR1 is SEHNR and CDR2 is FQNEAQ in the germline V gene (reference sequence). CDR3 sequence: CASSVLGIYEQYF. In DNA form, the CDR3 reads TGTGCCAGCAGCGTATTGGGAATTTACGAGCAGTACTTC.

The V gene is TRBV10-2, the J gene TRBJ1-1; 9 nucleotides align to TRBD1. This CDR3 is built from 13 residues. Trimming took 10 bases from V and 0 from J; bases not matched to a gene: 3. Germline CDR1 and CDR2: WSHSY and SAAADI. Written as DNA, the CDR3 is TGCGCCACGGGGACAGGGATGAACACTGAAGCTTTCTTT. Its protein is CATGTGMNTEAFF.

The chain recombines TRBV7-2 with TRBJ1-4; D is undetermined. The CDR3 covers 16 residues. Per the germline V gene, CDR1 is SGHTA and CDR2 is FQGNSA. V was pared by 5 bases and J by 4 bases, with 17 bases between. The CDR3 region is CASSPIVTTINEKLFF. In nucleotides, the CDR3 is TGTGCCAGCAGCCCTATCGTGACAACTATTAATGAAAAACTGTTTTTT.

The V call is TRBV28, the J call TRBJ2-5; D uncertain. Germline V gene sequence: CDR1 MDHEN, CDR2 SYDVKM. V was pared by 8 bases and J by 4 bases, with 17 bases between. This CDR3 is 14 amino acids long. The DNA for the CDR3 is TGTGCCAGCTTCCGGGCCTACACCGGAGAGACCCAGTACTTC. Amino acids: CASFRAYTGETQYF. Using reference TRBV28 and TRBJ2-5 for the parts outside the CDR3, the full variable domain is DVKVTQSSRYLVKRTGEKVFLECVQDMDHENMFWYRQDPGLGLRLIYFSYDVKMKEKGDIPEGYSVSREKKERFSLILESASTNQTSMYLCASFRAYTGETQYFGPGTRLLVL.

The chain recombines TRBV19 with TRBJ1-1; D remains ambiguous. Germline V gene lookup returns CDR1 LNHDA and CDR2 SQIVND (reference sequence). Trimming took off 4 bases at V and 0 bases at J, with 12 bases between the two ends. CDR3 length: 15 residues. The DNA for the CDR3 is TGTGCCAGTAGTACGATACCTGACATGAACACTGAAGCTTTCTTT. This translates into CASSTIPDMNTEAFF.

This clone is a singleton in its sample. This rearrangement joins TRBV5-5 to TRBJ1-2; maybe TRBD1 (6 bases). The CDR3 totals 14 residues. CDR1 and CDR2 from the germline V gene are SGHKS and YYEKEE (reference sequence). V was clipped by 4 bases and J by 8 bases, with 18 bases between them. CDR3 amino acids: CASSPPRQGYGYTF. CDR3 coding DNA: TGTGCCAGCAGCCCTCCCCGGCAGGGGTACGGCTACACCTTC.

V is TRBV27 and J is TRBJ2-5; possibly TRBD1 for D (6 bases). In germline, CDR1 is MNHEY, CDR2 SMNVEV (reference sequence). Trimming took off 5 bases at V and 5 bases at J, with 12 bases between the two ends. The CDR3 loop spans 13 amino acids. The CDR3 coding sequence is TGTGCCAGCAGTCGACAGGTGCAGGAGACCCAGTACTTC. Translating it yields CASSRQVQETQYF.

This chain connects TRBV30 to TRBJ2-1; unclear D gene. The CDR3 is 14 residues long. V lost 0 bases and J 1 base, leaving 7 bases between the germline ends. Germline V gene sequence: CDR1 GTSNPN, CDR2 SVGIG (reference sequence). The CDR3 loop is CAWSVLGSYNEQFF. The CDR3, as DNA: TGTGCCTGGAGTGTATTAGGGTCCTACAATGAGCAGTTCTTC.

The chain uses TRBV2 and TRBJ2-1; no firm D call. The CDR3 consists of 13 residues. Germline CDR1 and CDR2: SNHLY and FYNNEI. Trimming shortened V by 4 bases and J by 6 bases, and 10 bases separated the two germline ends. The CDR3, as DNA: TGTGCCAGCAGTGGCAACACCGGCAATGAGCAGTTCTTC. This encodes CASSGNTGNEQFF.

The J gene is TRBJ2-1, the V gene TRBV5-4; 8 positions agree with TRBD2. Germline trimming cut 4 bases from V and 3 bases from J; bases unmatched to any gene: 6. The CDR3 loop spans 15 amino acids. Looked up from germline, CDR1 is SGHNT and CDR2 is YYREEE (reference sequence). Here the CDR3 reads CASSQLADYYNEQFF. The CDR3 DNA follows: TGTGCCAGCAGCCAACTAGCGGACTACTACAATGAGCAGTTCTTC. The entire variable domain, with the rest obtained from reference TRBV5-4 and TRBJ2-1, is as follows: ETGVTQSPTHLIKTRGQQVTLRCSSQSGHNTVSWYQQALGQGPQFIFQYYREEENGRGNFPPRFSGLQFPNYSSELNVNALELDDSALYLCASSQLADYYNEQFFGPGTRLTVL.